These T cell receptor beta chains were read from a single sample in a study of blood T cells in healthy people across ages. TCRdb analysed the 5' RACE reads with MiXCR anew, one entry per CDR3 protein. The repertoire holds hundreds of thousands of distinct CDR3 sequences, with about 34% as singletons. The sequenced material came from blood. These receptors were taken from a woman aged 80 or older in good health. Both conserved end residues are part of each CDR3. The D gene is left open where the match is weak. A row's size may be missing; if present it is once, few, many or a size class.

CDR3aa: CASSLQGPGVNGYTF
CDR3nt: TGTGCCAGCAGTTTACAGGGCCCCGGGGTGAATGGCTACACCTTC
d_gene: -
v_gene: TRBV12-3/TRBV12-4
j_gene: TRBJ1-2
abundance: few

CDR3aa: CASRKTGAGNTIYF
CDR3nt: TGTGCCAGCAGGAAGACAGGGGCTGGAAACACCATATATTTT
d_gene: TRBD1
v_gene: TRBV6-1
j_gene: TRBJ1-3
abundance: -

CDR3aa: CASSLFGARDTQYF
CDR3nt: TGCGCCAGCAGCTTGTTCGGGGCGCGAGATACGCAGTATTTT
d_gene: -
v_gene: TRBV5-1
j_gene: TRBJ2-3
abundance: many

CDR3aa: CAISGTGNNSPLHF
CDR3nt: TGTGCCATTTCGGGGACAGGCAATAATTCACCCCTCCACTTT
d_gene: TRBD1
v_gene: TRBV6-1
j_gene: TRBJ1-6
abundance: -

CDR3aa: CASSPGTGFKPQHF
CDR3nt: TGTGCCAGCAGCCCGGGGACAGGCTTTAAGCCCCAGCATTTT
d_gene: TRBD1
v_gene: TRBV28
j_gene: TRBJ1-5
abundance: -

CDR3aa: CASSLVSGTGAKYF
CDR3nt: TGCGCCAGCAGCTTGGTATCGGGGACAGGGGCGAAGTACTTC
d_gene: TRBD1
v_gene: TRBV5-1
j_gene: TRBJ2-7
abundance: -

CDR3aa: CASSLRWAGLSYNEQFF
CDR3nt: TGCGCCAGCAGCCTACGGTGGGCGGGACTCTCCTACAATGAGCAGTTCTTC
d_gene: -
v_gene: TRBV5-1
j_gene: TRBJ2-1
abundance: many

CDR3aa: CSATDYGDYEQYF
CDR3nt: TGCAGCGCTACCGATTACGGGGACTACGAGCAGTACTTC
d_gene: -
v_gene: TRBV29-1
j_gene: TRBJ2-7
abundance: -

CDR3aa: CASSLLAKGTQYF
CDR3nt: TGTGCCAGCAGCTTATTGGCAAAAGGAACGCAGTATTTT
d_gene: -
v_gene: TRBV7-3
j_gene: TRBJ2-3
abundance: many

CDR3aa: CASGFRQGLNYGYTF
CDR3nt: TGTGCCAGCGGCTTCCGACAGGGGCTTAACTATGGCTACACCTTC
d_gene: TRBD1
v_gene: TRBV7-8
j_gene: TRBJ1-2
abundance: -

CDR3aa: CSARDPGRGTGELFF
CDR3nt: TGCAGTGCTAGAGATCCAGGGAGGGGCACCGGGGAGCTGTTTTTT
d_gene: TRBD2
v_gene: TRBV20-1
j_gene: TRBJ2-2
abundance: -

CDR3aa: CASSLTWSTDTQYF
CDR3nt: TGTGCCAGCAGCTTAACATGGAGCACAGATACGCAGTATTTT
d_gene: -
v_gene: TRBV7-3
j_gene: TRBJ2-3
abundance: few

CDR3aa: CSANSQEETEAFF
CDR3nt: TGCAGTGCCAACTCGCAAGAGGAAACTGAAGCTTTCTTT
d_gene: -
v_gene: TRBV20-1
j_gene: TRBJ1-1
abundance: -

CDR3aa: CASSLGATQAYEQYF
CDR3nt: TGTGCCAGCAGCTTGGGGGCGACACAGGCCTACGAGCAGTACTTC
d_gene: -
v_gene: TRBV5-5
j_gene: TRBJ2-7
abundance: many

CDR3aa: CSAPDRGLADTQYF
CDR3nt: TGCAGTGCTCCGGACAGGGGGTTGGCAGATACGCAGTATTTT
d_gene: TRBD1
v_gene: TRBV20-1
j_gene: TRBJ2-3
abundance: many

CDR3aa: CASSRGLLQPQHF
CDR3nt: TGCGCCAGCAGCCGAGGACTTCTCCAGCCCCAGCATTTT
d_gene: -
v_gene: TRBV4-1
j_gene: TRBJ1-5
abundance: many

CDR3aa: CASSLTFTGGGYTF
CDR3nt: TGTGCCAGCAGCTTAACGTTCACAGGGGGCGGCTACACCTTC
d_gene: TRBD1
v_gene: TRBV5-5
j_gene: TRBJ1-2
abundance: many

CDR3aa: CASRWGGPGTDTQYF
CDR3nt: TGTGCCAGCAGGTGGGGAGGTCCGGGCACAGATACGCAGTATTTT
d_gene: -
v_gene: TRBV2
j_gene: TRBJ2-3
abundance: few

CDR3aa: CASSQETNAEAFF
CDR3nt: TGTGCCAGCAGCCAAGAAACGAACGCTGAAGCTTTCTTT
d_gene: -
v_gene: TRBV4-2
j_gene: TRBJ1-1
abundance: -

CDR3aa: CSARGERGVTDTQYF
CDR3nt: TGCAGTGCCAGGGGGGAGCGGGGGGTCACAGATACGCAGTATTTT
d_gene: TRBD2
v_gene: TRBV20-1
j_gene: TRBJ2-3
abundance: many

CDR3aa: CASSLARRGGIYEQFF
CDR3nt: TGTGCCAGCAGCTTAGCGAGGCGGGGGGGGATCTACGAGCAGTTCTTC
d_gene: TRBD2
v_gene: TRBV7-6
j_gene: TRBJ2-1
abundance: -

CDR3aa: CATSRDRGPLIEAFF
CDR3nt: TGTGCCACCAGCAGAGATCGGGGCCCGCTTATTGAAGCTTTCTTT
d_gene: -
v_gene: TRBV15
j_gene: TRBJ1-1
abundance: many

CDR3aa: CASSLAVGEQFF
CDR3nt: TGTGCCAGCAGCTTAGCGGTTGGTGAGCAGTTCTTC
d_gene: -
v_gene: TRBV11-2
j_gene: TRBJ2-1
abundance: many

CDR3aa: CASSTSGTNEQFF
CDR3nt: TGTGCCAGCAGTACTAGCGGTACCAATGAGCAGTTCTTC
d_gene: TRBD2
v_gene: TRBV6-5
j_gene: TRBJ2-1
abundance: many

CDR3aa: CASSPRGAGGPEGEQFF
CDR3nt: TGTGCCAGCAGCCCCCGGGGTGCGGGGGGGCCTGAGGGTGAGCAGTTCTTC
d_gene: TRBD2
v_gene: TRBV9
j_gene: TRBJ2-1
abundance: many

CDR3aa: CASSVDPFGPTEAFF
CDR3nt: TGTGCCAGCAGCGTAGACCCGTTTGGACCAACTGAAGCTTTCTTT
d_gene: -
v_gene: TRBV9
j_gene: TRBJ1-1
abundance: few

CDR3aa: CASSLEGTGVHEQYF
CDR3nt: TGCGCCAGCAGCTTGGAAGGGACAGGGGTCCACGAGCAGTACTTC
d_gene: TRBD1
v_gene: TRBV5-1
j_gene: TRBJ2-7
abundance: few

CDR3aa: CAWSKSMETEAFF
CDR3nt: TGTGCCTGGAGTAAAAGTATGGAAACTGAAGCTTTCTTT
d_gene: -
v_gene: TRBV30
j_gene: TRBJ1-1
abundance: -

CDR3aa: CASSLGRGWFF
CDR3nt: TGTGCCAGCAGTTTAGGTCGAGGGTGGTTCTTC
d_gene: -
v_gene: TRBV28
j_gene: TRBJ2-1
abundance: few

CDR3aa: CASSLGDGRGGETQYF
CDR3nt: TGCGCCAGCAGCCTTGGTGACGGCCGAGGTGGGGAGACCCAGTACTTC
d_gene: -
v_gene: TRBV5-1
j_gene: TRBJ2-5
abundance: -

CDR3aa: CSVEDPLAGQGSTQYF
CDR3nt: TGCAGCGTTGAAGATCCCTTAGCAGGACAGGGGTCCACCCAGTACTTC
d_gene: TRBD1
v_gene: TRBV29-1
j_gene: TRBJ2-5
abundance: many

CDR3aa: CAWSVSHNSPLHF
CDR3nt: TGTGCCTGGAGTGTATCCCATAATTCACCCCTCCACTTT
d_gene: -
v_gene: TRBV30
j_gene: TRBJ1-6
abundance: -